This TCR beta chain emerged from a study of blood T cells in healthy people across ages. Then a second PCR, running roughly 7 to 11 cycles, was carried out with a sample-barcoded 5' primer and a J-beta primer mix. MiXCR, applied by TCRdb to the 5' RACE reads, yields one record per CDR3 protein. Here the sample spans about 810,000 distinct CDR3 sequences, 35% to 40% being singletons. This CDR3 spans 14 amino acids. Germline CDR1 and CDR2: ENHRY and SYGVKD. This sequence originates from a man between 18 and 29 years old in good health. Sequencing was carried out using blood. The chain carries TRBV10-3 and TRBJ2-5, with D uncertain. The DNA end lines up better with TRBJ2-1; the J call may be wrong. This chain's CDR3 is CAISESTKEETQFF. CDR3 sequence (DNA): TGTGCCATCAGTGAGTCGACCAAGGAAGAGACCCAGTTCTTC.